This T cell receptor (beta chain) was recovered during a study of cytotoxic CD8 clonotypes in ibrutinib-treated CLL. Looking at the study overall: The patients comprised some twelve relapsed/refractory and more than 14 treatment-naive cases, 17 to 18 IGHV unmutated. Response material was collected after a median around 12 months of treatment, range 6 to 36.

Findings and caveats of the study: The study found clonality rose at ibrutinib response, then fell toward baseline at progression. Relative to age-matched healthy donors, clonality at baseline was higher, and it tracked circulating CD8+ T-cell counts.

Clones were read by immunoSEQ multiplex PCR, and TCRdb kept only the in-frame ones, dropping some. The data hold roughly 180,000 clones, with approximately 72% observed a single time. This clone was counted once. The antigen remains unidentified. From germline, CDR1 is SGDLS and CDR2 YYNGEE. The CDR3 is 16 amino acids. Losses at the gene ends were 3 bases for V and 0 bases for J; bases not matched to a gene: 3. This sequence was found in a human donor with chronic lymphocytic leukemia. Sequenced here: PBMCs, sampled after 24 months of ibrutinib treatment. The chain carries TRBV9 and TRBJ2-2; 9 bases are a match to TRBD2. This CDR3 is CASSELAGANTGELFF. The DNA for the CDR3 is TGTGCCAGCAGCGAATTAGCGGGAGCGAACACCGGGGAGCTGTTTTTT.